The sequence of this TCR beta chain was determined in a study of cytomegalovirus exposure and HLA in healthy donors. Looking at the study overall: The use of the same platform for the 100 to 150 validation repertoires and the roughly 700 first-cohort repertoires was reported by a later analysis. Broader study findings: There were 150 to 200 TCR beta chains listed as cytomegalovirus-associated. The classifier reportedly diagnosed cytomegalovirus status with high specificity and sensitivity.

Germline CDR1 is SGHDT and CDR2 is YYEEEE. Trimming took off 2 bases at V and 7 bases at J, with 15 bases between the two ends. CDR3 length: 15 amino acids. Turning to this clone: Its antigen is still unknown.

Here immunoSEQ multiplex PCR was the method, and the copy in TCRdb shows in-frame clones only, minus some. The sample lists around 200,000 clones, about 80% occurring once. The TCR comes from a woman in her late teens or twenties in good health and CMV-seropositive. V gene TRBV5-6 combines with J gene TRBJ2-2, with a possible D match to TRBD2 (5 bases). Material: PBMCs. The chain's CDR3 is CASSFVTPGSGELFF. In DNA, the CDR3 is TGTGCCAGCAGCTTTGTGACTCCTGGGAGCGGGGAGCTGTTTTTT.